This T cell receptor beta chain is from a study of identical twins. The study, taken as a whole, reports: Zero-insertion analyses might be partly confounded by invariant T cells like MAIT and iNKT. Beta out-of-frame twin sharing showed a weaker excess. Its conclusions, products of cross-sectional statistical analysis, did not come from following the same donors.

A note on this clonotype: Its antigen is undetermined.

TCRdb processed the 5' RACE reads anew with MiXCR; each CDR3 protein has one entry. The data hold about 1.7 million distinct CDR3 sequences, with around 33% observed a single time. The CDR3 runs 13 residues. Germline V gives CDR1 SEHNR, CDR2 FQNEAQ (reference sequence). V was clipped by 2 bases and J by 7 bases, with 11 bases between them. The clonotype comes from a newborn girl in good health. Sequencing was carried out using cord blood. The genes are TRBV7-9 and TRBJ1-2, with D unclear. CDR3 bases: TGTGCCAGCAGCTTATCACCGGGTCTTGGCTACACCTTC. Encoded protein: CASSLSPGLGYTF.